This T cell receptor beta chain stems from a study of T cell responses to AZD1222 COVID-19 vaccine. The CDR3 extends over 14 amino acids. V shed 4 bases and J shed 5 bases, with 14 bases lying between them. CDR1 and CDR2 from the germline V gene are KGHSH and LQKENI. Using immunoSEQ multiplex PCR, the repertoire was profiled, and TCRdb retains in-frame clones only, with some absent. The sample includes 150,000 to 200,000 clones, around 90% of them seen just once. V gene TRBV18 combines with J gene TRBJ2-5; weak D call: TRBD2 (5 bases). The sequencing here drew on peripheral blood, taken 28 days after the second AZD1222 dose. The TCR comes from an adult who received the AZD1222 COVID-19 vaccine. The CDR3 sequence: CASSRSEGRETQYF. The DNA of the CDR3 is TGTGCCAGCTCACGCTCAGAGGGCCGGGAGACCCAGTACTTC.